The sample holds a few counts of the clone carrying this T cell receptor beta chain. This sample stems from a study of T-cell reconstitution after alpha-beta-depleted transplantation in children. Unique molecular identifiers were built into the TCRbeta library. TCRdb processed the PCR reads anew with MiXCR; each CDR3 protein has one entry. The data contain a few hundred thousand distinct CDR3 sequences, approximately 10% of them singletons. The sample was PBMCs from the stem cell graft donor, taken from the stem cell graft. The clonotype comes from a human donor who donated a stem cell graft to a child with acute lymphoblastic leukemia.

The CDR3 nucleotides read TGTGCCAGCAGTAGACCTGGGACTAGCGGGGCGAACACCGGGGAGCTGTTTTTT. Its translation: CASSRPGTSGANTGELFF. The chain links TRBV12-3 or TRBV12-4 to TRBJ2-2, with 13 bases lining up with TRBD2. Unmatched junction bases numbered 6, after V lost 5 bases and J lost 0 bases. The CDR3 has 18 residues.